The clone carrying this T cell receptor (beta chain) came up a few times. MiXCR, applied by TCRdb to the 5' RACE reads, yields one record per CDR3 protein. In the table there are a few hundred thousand distinct CDR3 sequences, roughly an eighth of which are singletons. This sample stems from a study of identical twins. V lost 3 bases, J lost 2 bases, and 8 bases stayed unmatched. Germline V gene lookup returns CDR1 ENHRY and CDR2 SYGVKD. The CDR3 is 17 residues long. Another study also made use of these data, one on yellow fever vaccine responses in identical twins. That work states: It has been reported that, in twins, the vaccine T cell response seemed partly convergent and partly personalized.

Sequencing was performed on CD4+ T cells sorted from blood. The TCR was taken from a woman aged 18-29 years in good health. The gene calls are TRBV10-3 and TRBJ2-1; TRBD2 matches 9 bases. The CDR3 sequence is CAISEGLALGPYNEQFF. The CDR3 bases are TGTGCCATCAGTGAAGGACTAGCGCTCGGCCCCTACAATGAGCAGTTCTTC.